Listed here is a single T cell receptor (beta chain). What it recognizes is unknown. The primer mix had 60 Vbeta and 13 Jbeta primers. Sequencing used immunoSEQ multiplex PCR; TCRdb keeps in-frame clones, though not all of them. The sample shows under 200,000 clones, roughly 79% of them seen only once. These data originate in a study of cytomegalovirus exposure and HLA in healthy donors. On the study more broadly: Among about 200 million T cells, an earlier analysis found 117 million unique TCR beta sequences.

Per the germline V gene, CDR1 is GTSNPN and CDR2 is SVGIG (reference sequence). Trimming removed 3 bases from V and 4 bases from J, with 15 bases in between. The CDR3 runs to 14 residues. Each donor's status was that of a healthy bone marrow donor. Findings of the study overall: Reported findings show TCR beta sequences accurately forecast HLA-A and HLA-B alleles in most subjects. Sequencing probably produced one cluster of sequence variants that were highly shared.

J is TRBJ1-2 and V is TRBV30, with D possibly TRBD1 on 6 matching bases. The source material was PBMCs. This TCR came from a man in his fifties in good health and CMV-seropositive. The DNA for the CDR3 is TGTGCCTGGAGGAGGGGGGGAACCTCCTATGGCTACACCTTC. This translates into CAWRRGGTSYGYTF. The full variable domain, completed using reference TRBV30 and TRBJ1-2, is SQTIHQWPATLVQPVGSPLSLECTVEGTSNPNLYWYRQAAGRGLQLLFYSVGIGQISSEVPQNLSASRPQDRQFILSSKKLLLSDSGFYLCAWRRGGTSYGYTFGSGTRLTVV.